The sequence of this TCR beta chain was determined in a study of control samples from healthy donors and cancer patients. Produced via immunoSEQ multiplex PCR; TCRdb's table is partial and in-frame only. The sample gives under 110,000 clones, 75% to 90% of which show up once; 7.8% is in the top ten. V was pared by 0 bases and J by 0 bases, with 8 bases between. CDR1 GTSNPN and CDR2 SVGIG come from the germline V gene (reference sequence). This CDR3 has 14 amino acids. Sequenced input: blood. The rearrangement joins TRBV30 to TRBJ1-2; D is uncertain. This clonotype was obtained from a young man in good health. This chain's CDR3 is CAWSVPGTNYGYTF. Written as DNA, the CDR3 is TGTGCCTGGAGTGTACCAGGAACTAACTATGGCTACACCTTC.